Listed here are 9 T cell receptor beta chains from one sample, sequenced in a study of blood T cell repertoires in COVID-19. Assay: immunoSEQ multiplex PCR; the TCRdb copy retains only in-frame clones and omits some. The data contain just over 75,000 clones, around 83% of them seen just once; the ten biggest clones take up 3.5%. The source material was peripheral blood. The receptors come from a man in his fifties with acute or convalescent COVID-19.

This sequence joins TRBV28 and TRBJ2-3; a weak D match, TRBD1 (6 bases). The CDR3 loop spans 14 amino acids. Trimming removed 7 bases at V and 0 bases at J, with 11 bases between. Germline CDR1 MDHEN, CDR2 SYDVKM. CDR3 residues: CASMGAQSTDTQYF. CDR3 DNA sequence: TGTGCCAGCATGGGGGCGCAAAGCACAGATACGCAGTATTTT. The full variable domain, in which reference TRBV28 and TRBJ2-3 provide the parts outside the CDR3, is DVKVTQSSRYLVKRTGEKVFLECVQDMDHENMFWYRQDPGLGLRLIYFSYDVKMKEKGDIPEGYSVSREKKERFSLILESASTNQTSMYLCASMGAQSTDTQYFGPGTRLTVL.

The sample holds many counts of this clone. V gene TRBV4-1 combines with J gene TRBJ2-7; D is perhaps TRBD1 (6 bases). V was cut by 4 bases and J by 5 bases, with 15 bases left in between. Germline V gene lookup returns CDR1 MGHRA and CDR2 YSYEKL. The CDR3 runs 14 residues. The CDR3 nucleotides read TGCGCCAGCAGCCGGGTTGGGGGCCCCAACGAGCAGTACTTC. It specifies CASSRVGGPNEQYF.

The chain combines TRBV20-1 with TRBJ2-5; TRBD2 matches 10 bases. With V trimmed by 3 bases and J by 3 bases, 10 bases remained unmatched. This CDR3 region has 16 residues. Germline-derived CDR1 and CDR2 are DFQATT and SNEGSKA (reference sequence). The chain's CDR3 is CSASSASGRFEETQYF. The CDR3 DNA reads TGCAGTGCTAGTTCGGCTAGCGGGAGATTCGAAGAGACCCAGTACTTC.

This sequence joins TRBV5-5 and TRBJ1-3; 9 nucleotides match TRBD1. This CDR3 has 17 residues. Germline values: CDR1 SGHKS, CDR2 YYEKEE (reference sequence). Trimming cost V 2 bases and J 0 bases; bases outside gene matches: 6. The CDR3 loop is CASSLFDRGTSGNTIYF. The CDR3, as DNA: TGTGCCAGCAGCTTATTTGACAGGGGGACCTCTGGAAACACCATATATTTT. The full variable domain, with the rest looked up from reference TRBV5-5 and TRBJ1-3, is DAGVTQSPTHLIKTRGQQVTLRCSPISGHKSVSWYQQVLGQGPQFIFQYYEKEERGRGNFPDRFSARQFPNYSSELNVNALLLGDSALYLCASSLFDRGTSGNTIYFGEGSWLTVV.

The chain carries TRBV2 and TRBJ2-1; 10 bases are a match to TRBD2. The J segment lost 4 bases and the V segment lost 9 bases, leaving 12 bases of the junction unmatched. Germline V gene data show CDR1 as SNHLY and CDR2 as FYNNEI. This CDR3 contains 16 residues. In DNA form, the CDR3 reads TGTGCCAGTCGCAGATTCGGGACTAGCGCATACAATGAGCAGTTCTTC. As protein: CASRRFGTSAYNEQFF.

This rearrangement joins TRBV10-3 to TRBJ2-1, with 10 bases that match TRBD1. The CDR3 extends over 15 amino acids. Germline V lookup: CDR1 ENHRY, CDR2 SYGVKD. V shed 3 bases, J shed 10 bases, and the junction held 9 bases outside the gene matches. The CDR3 here is CAISEGTGALYEQFF. CDR3 DNA sequence: TGTGCCATCAGTGAAGGGACAGGGGCGTTATACGAGCAGTTCTTC.

J is TRBJ2-2 and V is TRBV19, with TRBD2 as a possible D gene (6 bases). Germline CDR1 is LNHDA and CDR2 is SQIVND (reference sequence). V lost 3 bases and J 0 bases, leaving 17 bases between the germline ends. The CDR3 length is 18 residues. DNA of the CDR3: TGTGCCAGTAGTATTGCTTCTTTGACGGGGGCGAACACCGGGGAGCTGTTTTTT. Translation gives CASSIASLTGANTGELFF.

V is TRBV27 and J is TRBJ1-5; D unresolved. The V end lost 4 bases, the J end lost 2 bases, and 6 bases lay between the germline ends. The CDR3 sequence is 13 residues long. From germline, CDR1 is MNHEY and CDR2 SMNVEV (reference sequence). CDR3 nucleotides: TGTGCCAGCAGTTATACAGGCAATCAGCCCCAGCATTTT. Encoded protein: CASSYTGNQPQHF.

With respect to this clone: The same CDR3 arises from other DNA sequences in this sample as well. This rearrangement joins TRBV28 to TRBJ2-7; D gene ambiguous. Germline-derived CDR1 and CDR2 are MDHEN and SYDVKM. This CDR3 has 11 amino acids. The V gene lost 6 bases and the J gene lost 2 bases, with 5 bases spanning the gap. The CDR3 region has the DNA TGTGCCAGCAGGGCAGCCTACGAGCAGTACTTC. Amino acids: CASRAAYEQYF.